This T cell receptor (beta chain) was captured by sequencing in a study of sequential checkpoint blockade in melanoma. Overall study: After nivolumab or ipilimumab alone, about 22 patients had week-13 rebiopsies. General study findings and limits: Pretreatment TIL clonality tracked with response in the nivolumab-first arm. Rising tumor T-cell fraction and clonality meant about 30 times likelier benefit.

This sample's treatment: randomized to nivolumab then ipilimumab (arm A) or the reverse (arm B). Comments on this clone: No antigen is known for it.

Repertoires were generated with immunoSEQ multiplex PCR, while TCRdb's copy carries only in-frame clones and drops some. The sample lists around 19,000 clones, 65% to 75% seen once, with around 5% in the top ten. The sample here was tumor tissue (inferred from file names), taken from a patient given nivolumab and ipilimumab in sequence. The sequence came from a human donor with melanoma.

In nucleotides, the CDR3 is TGTGCCAGCAGTGAAGGGGCAGGGACTGGAAACACCATATATTTT. Amino acid sequence: CASSEGAGTGNTIYF. The chain combines TRBV6-1 with TRBJ1-3; D possibly corresponds to TRBD1 (5 bases). V shed 1 base and J shed 2 bases, with 9 bases lying between them. The CDR3 contains 15 residues. Germline V gene sequence: CDR1 MNHNS, CDR2 SASEGT.